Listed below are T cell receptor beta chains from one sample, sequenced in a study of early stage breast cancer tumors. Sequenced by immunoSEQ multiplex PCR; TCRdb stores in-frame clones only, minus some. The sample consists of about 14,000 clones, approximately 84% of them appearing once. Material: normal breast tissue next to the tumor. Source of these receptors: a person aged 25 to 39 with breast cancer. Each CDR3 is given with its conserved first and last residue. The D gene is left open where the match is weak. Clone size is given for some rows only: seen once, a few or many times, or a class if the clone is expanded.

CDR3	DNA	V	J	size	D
CAWTRRLAGLINEQFF	TGTGCCTGGACCAGAAGACTAGCGGGGTTGATAAATGAGCAGTTCTTC	TRBV30	TRBJ2-1	.	TRBD2
CASSPSLAGAGEQFF	TGTGCCAGCAGCCCCTCCTTAGCGGGAGCGGGTGAGCAGTTCTTC	TRBV5-4	TRBJ2-1	.	TRBD2
CAETDTQYF	TGTGCCGAGACAGATACGCAGTATTTT	TRBV19	TRBJ2-3	.	.
CASSPRSGWNEQFF	TGTGCCAGCAGCCCACGTTCCGGGTGGAATGAGCAGTTCTTC	TRBV14	TRBJ2-1	once	.
CASSVGQQETQYF	TGTGCCAGCAGCGTAGGGCAGCAAGAGACCCAGTACTTC	TRBV9	TRBJ2-5	.	.
CASSQVFSGSRNEQFF	TGCGCCAGCAGCCAAGTGTTCAGCGGCAGTCGGAATGAGCAGTTCTTC	TRBV4-1	TRBJ2-1	few	.
CAITYDRRTEAFF	TGTGCCATCACCTATGACAGGCGCACTGAAGCTTTCTTT	TRBV10-3	TRBJ1-1	.	.
CASSSSKHSGRAPDTQYF	TGCGCCAGCAGCTCCTCCAAACACAGCGGGAGGGCCCCAGATACGCAGTATTTT	TRBV5-1	TRBJ2-3	.	TRBD2
CASSLAEDTEAFF	TGTGCCAGCAGCTTAGCCGAAGACACTGAAGCTTTCTTT	TRBV7-9	TRBJ1-1	.	.
CASRRTVEYGYTF	TGTGCCAGCAGAAGGACAGTCGAGTATGGCTACACCTTC	TRBV6-5	TRBJ1-2	.	.
CASSEGFENTEAFF	TGTGCCAGCAGTGAAGGGTTTGAGAACACTGAAGCTTTCTTT	TRBV6-1	TRBJ1-1	once	.
CASSQAMSVRSDTQYF	TGCGCCAGCAGCCAAGCCATGAGCGTCAGATCAGATACGCAGTATTTT	TRBV4-3	TRBJ2-3	.	.
CASSLVSVSTDEQYF	TGCGCCAGCAGCTTAGTAAGTGTCTCGACCGACGAGCAGTACTTC	TRBV5-1	TRBJ2-7	.	.
CASSLALGSGGSEQYF	TGTGCCAGCAGCTTGGCTCTTGGTTCGGGGGGGAGCGAGCAGTACTTC	TRBV5-6	TRBJ2-7	.	TRBD2
CASSPLGGPYEQYF	TGTGCCAGCAGTCCTCTTGGAGGGCCCTACGAGCAGTACTTC	TRBV6-1	TRBJ2-7	.	.
CASSLRDSGTEAFF	TGTGCCAGCAGCTTGAGGGATTCAGGAACTGAAGCTTTCTTT	TRBV7-8	TRBJ1-1	.	.
CASSPRGIQETQYF	TGTGCCAGCAGCCCCAGAGGGATCCAAGAGACCCAGTACTTC	TRBV11-2	TRBJ2-5	.	.
CAWSAGTSGKFTDTQYF	TGTGCCTGGAGTGCTGGGACTAGCGGAAAGTTCACAGATACGCAGTATTTT	TRBV30	TRBJ2-3	.	TRBD2
CAIQRDSNQPQHF	TGTGCCATCCAACGGGATAGCAATCAGCCCCAGCATTTT	TRBV10-3	TRBJ1-5	.	.
CASSITPGGRQSGYTF	TGTGCCAGCAGCATAACCCCCGGGGGGCGGCAGTCTGGCTACACCTTC	TRBV5-5	TRBJ1-2	.	.
CASSLRSSYNEQFF	TGTGCCAGCAGCCTGCGAAGCTCCTACAATGAGCAGTTCTTC	TRBV14	TRBJ2-1	.	.
CASSRLAGDTGELFF	TGTGCCAGCAGTAGACTAGCGGGAGACACCGGGGAGCTGTTTTTT	TRBV6-4	TRBJ2-2	.	TRBD2
CASSDRGLAGEQFF	TGTGCCAGCAGTGACCGGGGACTAGCGGGGGAGCAGTTCTTC	TRBV6-4	TRBJ2-1	.	TRBD2
CASSLASGGRGSGANVLTF	TGCGCCAGCAGCTTGGCCTCTGGGGGGCGGGGGTCTGGGGCCAACGTCCTGACTTTC	TRBV5-1	TRBJ2-6	.	.
CATSRDTQPQHF	TGTGCCACCAGCAGAGATACTCAGCCCCAGCATTTT	TRBV15	TRBJ1-5	few	.
CASSLEVQAVNEQFF	TGCGCCAGCAGCTTGGAAGTACAGGCGGTCAATGAGCAGTTCTTC	TRBV5-1	TRBJ2-1	.	.
CASSDGRSSYNEQFF	TGTGCCAGCAGTGACGGGCGGAGCTCCTACAATGAGCAGTTCTTC	TRBV6-4	TRBJ2-1	.	.
CASSESGAGELFF	TGCGCCAGCAGTGAGTCTGGGGCCGGGGAGCTGTTTTTT	TRBV10-2	TRBJ2-2	.	.
CASKFGAGALNEQFF	TGTGCCAGCAAGTTCGGGGCGGGAGCTCTTAATGAGCAGTTCTTC	TRBV7-2	TRBJ2-1	.	TRBD2
CSVGPRVSSYEQYF	TGCAGCGTTGGTCCCCGGGTCAGCTCCTACGAGCAGTACTTC	TRBV29-1	TRBJ2-7	.	.
CASSRKTANTEAFF	TGTGCCAGTAGCCGGAAGACAGCGAACACTGAAGCTTTCTTT	TRBV19	TRBJ1-1	.	.
CASSLRWAGDTGELFF	TGTGCCAGCAGCTTACGTTGGGCGGGGGACACCGGGGAGCTGTTTTTT	TRBV7-2	TRBJ2-2	.	TRBD2